The 32 T cell receptor beta chains below come from one sample, sequenced in a study of technical replicates of blood from a few donors. Some clones are missing from TCRdb's copy, which holds only in-frame ones; the method was immunoSEQ multiplex PCR. The sample shows 55,000 to 75,000 clones, 80% to 90% of them seen only once. Sequencing used PBMCs. These receptors all come from a human donor in good health. Some clones in this sample may be carry-over from other donors' samples.

The genes are TRBV18 and TRBJ2-3; perhaps TRBD1 as D (5 bases). Looked up from germline, CDR1 is KGHSH and CDR2 is LQKENI. The CDR3 has 15 residues. V lost 3 bases and J 1 base, leaving 11 bases between the germline ends. The CDR3 protein is CASSPAGARTDTQYF. The CDR3 coding sequence is TGTGCCAGCTCACCGGCTGGGGCACGCACAGATACGCAGTATTTT.

The chain recombines TRBV30 with TRBJ2-3; maybe TRBD2 (5 bases). This CDR3 is built from 14 residues. The V gene lost 0 bases and the J gene lost 0 bases, with 7 bases spanning the gap. The germline gives CDR1 GTSNPN, CDR2 SVGIG (reference sequence). The CDR3 loop is CAWSVWTSTDTQYF. CDR3 in DNA: TGTGCCTGGAGTGTGTGGACTAGCACAGATACGCAGTATTTT.

The rearrangement joins TRBV25-1 to TRBJ1-6, with D perhaps TRBD1 (6 bases). V gave up 3 bases and J gave up 8 bases, with 17 bases separating them. This CDR3 contains 16 residues. In germline, CDR1 is MGHDK, CDR2 SYGVNS. The CDR3 loop is CASSDRVSGGDSPLHF. The CDR3 nucleotides read TGTGCCAGCAGTGACCGGGTATCGGGGGGCGATTCACCCCTCCACTTT.

There are a few counts of this clone. The chain has TRBV2 and TRBJ2-7; D remains ambiguous. Trimming removed 0 bases from V and 4 bases from J, with 7 bases in between. Germline values: CDR1 SNHLY, CDR2 FYNNEI. The CDR3 is 13 residues long. This CDR3 reads CASSEAGLYEQYF. CDR3 nucleotides: TGTGCCAGCAGTGAAGCGGGCCTTTACGAGCAGTACTTC. The full variable domain, completed using reference TRBV2 and TRBJ2-7, is EPEVTQTPSHQVTQMGQEVILRCVPISNHLYFYWYRQILGQKVEFLVSFYNNEISEKSEIFDDQFSVERPDGSNFTLKIRSTKLEDSAMYFCASSEAGLYEQYFGPGTRLTVT.

V and J are TRBV6-1 and TRBJ1-5; 12 nucleotides match TRBD1. With V trimmed by 3 bases and J by 2 bases, 8 bases remained unmatched. Germline V CDR1 and CDR2: MNHNS, SASEGT. The CDR3 length is 18 residues. This CDR3 is CASSDGTGGWRGNQPQHF. In nucleotides, the CDR3 is TGTGCCAGCAGTGATGGGACAGGGGGCTGGAGGGGCAATCAGCCCCAGCATTTT.

The chain is built from TRBV5-1 and TRBJ2-1, with a tentative D call TRBD2 (6 bases). The CDR3 is made up of 15 amino acids. Trimming left V 5 bases short and J 1 base short, with 13 bases between. Germline V gene lookup returns CDR1 SGHRS and CDR2 YFSETQ. The DNA of the CDR3 is TGCGCCAGCAGGACCGGGACTGAATCCTACAATGAGCAGTTCTTC. Protein sequence: CASRTGTESYNEQFF. The full variable domain, rest sourced from reference TRBV5-1 and TRBJ2-1, is KAGVTQTPRYLIKTRGQQVTLSCSPISGHRSVSWYQQTPGQGLQFLFEYFSETQRNKGNFPGRFSGRQFSNSRSEMNVSTLELGDSALYLCASRTGTESYNEQFFGPGTRLTVL.

This clone was seen just once. Written as DNA, the CDR3 is TGTGCCAGCAGTTCCCGTCGAGTCCAAGAGACCCAGTACTTC. Protein product: CASSSRRVQETQYF. The rearrangement joins TRBV6-5 to TRBJ2-5; D call uncertain. Trimming took off 4 bases at V and 1 base at J, with 10 bases between the two ends. Germline assignment: CDR1 MNHEY and CDR2 SVGAGI. The CDR3 sequence is 14 residues long.

This clone was detected once. This chain links TRBV4-3 with TRBJ2-7, with TRBD1 identical over 9 bases. V lost 5 bases to trimming and J lost 2 bases; unmatched junction nucleotides: 16. Germline V gives CDR1 LGHNA, CDR2 YSLEER. This CDR3 is 18 amino acids long. CDR3 sequence (DNA): TGCGCCAGCAGCAAAACAGGGGGCTTGGGTATTATCCCCTACGAGCAGTACTTC. This encodes CASSKTGGLGIIPYEQYF.

The chain recombines TRBV5-6 with TRBJ2-7; D perhaps matches TRBD1 (6 bases). Trimming pared 4 bases from V and 7 bases from J, leaving 18 bases between. CDR1 is SGHDT and CDR2 is YYEEEE in the germline V gene. The CDR3 totals 14 residues. The CDR3 region has the DNA TGTGCCAGCAGCCGCGAACAGGGTCTGGGGGAGCAGTACTTC. This translates into CASSREQGLGEQYF.

The gene calls are TRBV27 and TRBJ2-1; 8 positions match TRBD2. From germline, CDR1 is MNHEY and CDR2 SMNVEV (reference sequence). CDR3 length equals 14 residues. After removal of 6 bases from V and 5 bases from J, the junction contained 6 bases not matched to a gene. Here the CDR3 reads CASREAGANNEQFF. In DNA form, the CDR3 reads TGTGCCAGCAGAGAAGCGGGAGCAAACAATGAGCAGTTCTTC.

V is TRBV4-3 and J is TRBJ2-3, with 9 nucleotides matching TRBD2. This CDR3 has 17 residues. Germline values: CDR1 LGHNA, CDR2 YSLEER. Trimming cost V 0 bases and J 0 bases; bases outside gene matches: 4. CDR3 sequence reads: CASSQDRLAGSTDTQYF. The DNA for the CDR3 is TGCGCCAGCAGCCAAGATAGGCTAGCGGGGAGCACAGATACGCAGTATTTT.

The V call is TRBV4-1, the J call TRBJ2-5, with 14 bases fitting TRBD2. Unmatched junction bases numbered 8, after V lost 4 bases and J lost 4 bases. Germline loops: CDR1 MGHRA, CDR2 YSYEKL. The CDR3 length is 17 residues. The CDR3 region is CASSRTWTSGGLETQYF. CDR3 DNA: TGCGCCAGCAGCCGAACCTGGACTAGCGGGGGGCTAGAGACCCAGTACTTC.

J is TRBJ1-5 and V is TRBV5-1; D possibly corresponds to TRBD1 (5 bases). Trimming left V 4 bases short and J 1 base short, with 12 bases between. Germline CDR1 and CDR2: SGHRS and YFSETQ. The CDR3 sequence is 15 residues long. The CDR3 nucleotides are TGCGCCAGCAGCCCAGATGGGGCCAGCAATCAGCCCCAGCATTTT. Its protein product is CASSPDGASNQPQHF.

This chain links TRBV4-2 with TRBJ2-7; D uncertain. The germline CDR1 and CDR2 sequences are LGHNA and YNFKEQ. Trimming took off 1 base at V and 3 bases at J, with 7 bases between the two ends. The CDR3 loop spans 13 amino acids. CDR3 sequence reads: CASSQARFYEQYF. The CDR3 bases are TGTGCCAGCAGCCAAGCTCGGTTCTACGAGCAGTACTTC.

The J gene is TRBJ2-5, the V gene TRBV19; 8 bases fit TRBD1. CDR3 length equals 16 residues. Looked up from germline, CDR1 is LNHDA and CDR2 is SQIVND (reference sequence). V gave up 4 bases and J gave up 3 bases; unmatched junction bases: 10. CDR3 region: CASSTARGLSKETQYF. As DNA, the CDR3 is TGTGCCAGTAGTACAGCCAGGGGGCTTTCGAAAGAGACCCAGTACTTC.

The chain employs TRBV27 and TRBJ2-1, with D hard to call. Trimming took off 6 bases at V and 8 bases at J, with 17 bases between the two ends. The CDR3 spans 14 residues. The germline CDR1 and CDR2 sequences are MNHEY and SMNVEV (reference sequence). The chain's CDR3 is CASSPGAVPHEQFF. Written as DNA, the CDR3 is TGTGCCAGCAGCCCCGGAGCAGTCCCGCATGAGCAGTTCTTC.

V usage is TRBV19 and J usage is TRBJ2-2; 10 bases are shared with TRBD1. This CDR3 comprises 14 residues. V lost 5 bases and J lost 3; bases outside the gene matches: 0. From germline, CDR1 is LNHDA and CDR2 SQIVND (reference sequence). CDR3 loop: CASSGQGDTGELFF. The DNA of the CDR3 is TGTGCCAGTAGTGGACAGGGGGACACCGGGGAGCTGTTTTTT.

This chain uses TRBV19 with TRBJ1-2; D is unclear. Germline V CDR1 and CDR2: LNHDA, SQIVND (reference sequence). V lost 0 bases and J 4 bases, leaving 6 bases between the germline ends. This CDR3 is 13 amino acids long. The CDR3 sequence: CASSIDSPYGYTF. CDR3 DNA sequence: TGTGCCAGTAGTATAGACAGTCCCTATGGCTACACCTTC. Based on the CDR3 plus reference TRBV19 and TRBJ1-2, the full variable domain is DGGITQSPKYLFRKEGQNVTLSCEQNLNHDAMYWYRQDPGQGLRLIYYSQIVNDFQKGDIAEGYSVSREKKESFPLTVTSAQKNPTAFYLCASSIDSPYGYTFGSGTRLTVV.

The rearrangement links TRBV7-2 to TRBJ2-3, with 9 bases that match TRBD2. In germline, CDR1 is SGHTA, CDR2 FQGNSA. The CDR3 is 13 amino acids. Trimming cost V 9 bases and J 6 bases; bases outside gene matches: 7. The DNA of the CDR3 is TGTGCCAGTGGCGGGGGGGGCCGCGATACGCAGTATTTT. Protein sequence: CASGGGGRDTQYF.

This sequence joins TRBV2 and TRBJ2-1, with 9 nucleotides matching TRBD2. The germline V gene has CDR1 SNHLY and CDR2 FYNNEI. V shed 5 bases and J 0 bases; nucleotides not matched to a gene: 5. This CDR3 contains 16 residues. CDR3 sequence reads: CASSLSGRSSYNEQFF. For the CDR3, the DNA is TGTGCCAGCAGTCTTAGCGGGAGAAGCTCCTACAATGAGCAGTTCTTC.

This chain links TRBV27 with TRBJ1-1; no reliable D call. CDR3 length: 15 amino acids. V lost 2 bases and J 0 bases, leaving 10 bases between the germline ends. Germline V gives CDR1 MNHEY, CDR2 SMNVEV (reference sequence). This chain's CDR3 is CASSLSRFMNTEAFF. CDR3 bases: TGTGCCAGCAGTTTAAGTCGGTTCATGAACACTGAAGCTTTCTTT.

The chain combines TRBV7-2 with TRBJ1-2; no definite D call. CDR3 length: 14 amino acids. CDR1 and CDR2 from the germline V gene are SGHTA and FQGNSA. Between the trimmed V and J ends, which lost 5 bases and 8 bases, there was a span of 18 bases. The CDR3 is CASSLPPGGGGYTF. DNA for the CDR3: TGTGCCAGCAGCCTACCCCCGGGAGGCGGGGGCTACACCTTC.

This chain links TRBV19 with TRBJ1-1, with D uncertain. Germline CDR1 LNHDA, CDR2 SQIVND (reference sequence). The CDR3 contains 13 residues. Between the trimmed V and J ends, which lost 1 base and 4 bases, there was a span of 7 bases. The CDR3 nucleotides are TGTGCCAGTAGTATAGGTGGGAGCACTGAAGCTTTCTTT. It is translated as CASSIGGSTEAFF.

The chain recombines TRBV5-4 with TRBJ1-2; 7 bases map to TRBD1. The V segment lost 4 bases and the J segment 1 base; nucleotides outside the gene matches: 4. CDR3 length equals 14 residues. Germline V lookup: CDR1 SGHNT, CDR2 YYREEE (reference sequence). The DNA of the CDR3 is TGTGCCAGCAGCCCGGGACAGAGTAACTATGGCTACACCTTC. Translating it yields CASSPGQSNYGYTF.

This chain uses TRBV6-6 with TRBJ1-4; D gene ambiguous. The V gene's germline CDR1 is MNHNY and CDR2 SVGAGI (reference sequence). V dropped 10 bases and J dropped 0 bases, with 18 bases sitting between them. The CDR3 totals 16 residues. Here the CDR3 reads CATRGGRSATNEKLFF. In DNA form, the CDR3 reads TGTGCCACCCGTGGAGGCCGGTCGGCAACTAATGAAAAACTGTTTTTT.

The chain carries TRBV13 and TRBJ1-1, with a tentative D call TRBD1 (5 bases). The CDR3 contains 13 residues. V shed 7 bases and J shed 7 bases, with 16 bases lying between them. Germline V CDR1 and CDR2: PRHDT, FYEKMQ (reference sequence). The CDR3 bases are TGTGCCAGCAAGGCCGGGGGTATGGTTGAAGCTTTCTTT. Amino acids: CASKAGGMVEAFF.

V usage is TRBV4-1 and J usage is TRBJ1-3; 7 bases are shared with TRBD1. The germline gives CDR1 MGHRA, CDR2 YSYEKL. The CDR3 covers 15 residues. Trimming took 3 bases from V and 1 from J; bases not matched to a gene: 3. Here the CDR3 reads CASSQGTDSGNTIYF. DNA for the CDR3: TGCGCCAGCAGCCAGGGGACAGATTCTGGAAACACCATATATTTT.

The genes are TRBV7-2 and TRBJ1-3; D remains ambiguous. The CDR3 has 13 residues. Per the germline V gene, CDR1 is SGHTA and CDR2 is FQGNSA. V lost 5 bases and J lost 4, with 9 bases in between. The CDR3 protein is CASSPLSGNTIYF. CDR3 nucleotide sequence: TGTGCCAGCAGCCCCCTGTCCGGAAACACCATATATTTT.

The genes are TRBV5-1 and TRBJ2-7, with a tentative D call TRBD2 (5 bases). CDR3 size: 14 residues. The germline V gene has CDR1 SGHRS and CDR2 YFSETQ. Trimming removed 0 bases at V and 7 bases at J, with 14 bases between. The CDR3 spells CASSLVGSQREQYF. The CDR3 DNA is TGCGCCAGCAGCTTGGTGGGGAGCCAGCGGGAGCAGTACTTC.

The rearrangement links TRBV5-1 to TRBJ2-3, with D possibly being TRBD2 (5 bases). This CDR3 comprises 18 residues. Germline CDR1 and CDR2: SGHRS and YFSETQ. V dropped 5 bases and J dropped 0 bases, with 22 bases sitting between them. The CDR3 reads CASRTLAIPPHSTDTQYF. DNA for the CDR3: TGCGCCAGCAGAACGCTAGCTATCCCTCCTCATAGCACAGATACGCAGTATTTT. The entire variable domain, with the rest obtained from reference TRBV5-1 and TRBJ2-3, is as follows: KAGVTQTPRYLIKTRGQQVTLSCSPISGHRSVSWYQQTPGQGLQFLFEYFSETQRNKGNFPGRFSGRQFSNSRSEMNVSTLELGDSALYLCASRTLAIPPHSTDTQYFGPGTRLTVL.

The rearrangement uses TRBV2 and TRBJ2-1, with 7 bases lining up with TRBD1. V dropped 6 bases and J dropped 5; count of bases not matched to a gene: 10. Germline CDR1 is SNHLY and CDR2 is FYNNEI. This CDR3 is built from 15 residues. The CDR3 DNA follows: TGTGCCAGCAGGCAAGACCAGACAGGGAACAATGAGCAGTTCTTC. Its protein product is CASRQDQTGNNEQFF. Full variable domain (outside the CDR3, taken from reference TRBV2 and TRBJ2-1): EPEVTQTPSHQVTQMGQEVILRCVPISNHLYFYWYRQILGQKVEFLVSFYNNEISEKSEIFDDQFSVERPDGSNFTLKIRSTKLEDSAMYFCASRQDQTGNNEQFFGPGTRLTVL.

This chain links TRBV14 with TRBJ2-2; 7 positions agree with TRBD1. V trimming: 4 bases; J trimming: 3 bases; junction bases outside the gene matches: 11. Germline CDR1 reads SGHDN; CDR2 reads FVKESK. The CDR3 has 17 residues. CDR3 coding DNA: TGTGCCAGCAGCCGAACAGGACAGGCCTATGACACCGGGGAGCTGTTTTTT. This encodes CASSRTGQAYDTGELFF.